The 8 T cell receptor beta chains below all came from one sample that was sequenced in a study of Ad26.COV2.S vaccination and SARS-CoV-2 variants. Produced via immunoSEQ multiplex PCR; TCRdb's table is partial and in-frame only. The sample includes fewer than 150,000 clones, 80% to 90% of them seen just once. Sample: peripheral blood, taken after recovery from COVID-19. All receptors derive from a human donor who had recovered from COVID-19.

This clone was seen once. The chain employs TRBV2 and TRBJ2-2; 7 bases are shared with TRBD1. The CDR3 is 18 amino acids. Germline assignment: CDR1 SNHLY and CDR2 FYNNEI. V lost 4 bases and J lost 6; bases outside the gene matches: 17. The CDR3 DNA follows: TGTGCCAGCAGTGTCACGGACCCGACAGGGTGGTATGCCGGGGAGCTGTTTTTT. Its protein is CASSVTDPTGWYAGELFF. Using reference TRBV2 and TRBJ2-2 for the parts outside the CDR3, the full variable domain is EPEVTQTPSHQVTQMGQEVILRCVPISNHLYFYWYRQILGQKVEFLVSFYNNEISEKSEIFDDQFSVERPDGSNFTLKIRSTKLEDSAMYFCASSVTDPTGWYAGELFFGEGSRLTVL.

This clone has only a few counts. Distinct nucleotide sequences in the sample also encode this CDR3. V usage is TRBV6-2 or TRBV6-3 and J usage is TRBJ1-5; 8 bases are a match to TRBD1. This CDR3 contains 15 residues. Germline values: CDR1 MNHEY, CDR2 SVGEGT. V was pared by 6 bases and J by 8 bases, with 12 bases of the junction left unmatched. The chain's CDR3 is CASSPGQAGAEPQHF. The CDR3 coding sequence is TGTGCCAGCAGCCCGGGACAGGCAGGCGCAGAGCCCCAGCATTTT.

The chain has TRBV28 and TRBJ1-2; D unresolved. Per the germline V gene, CDR1 is MDHEN and CDR2 is SYDVKM. V lost 3 bases to trimming and J lost 4 bases, with 21 bases between them. This CDR3 region has 17 residues. Here the CDR3 DNA reads TGTGCCAGCAGTTTTTCGGCAGCCACACACCCTCGCTATGGCTACACCTTC. Translated, it gives CASSFSAATHPRYGYTF.

The rearrangement links TRBV15 to TRBJ1-5; D might be TRBD1 (6 bases). The CDR3 has 15 amino acids. V shed 0 bases and J shed 6 bases, with 12 bases lying between them. The V gene's germline CDR1 is LNHNV and CDR2 YYDKDF (reference sequence). DNA for the CDR3: TGTGCCACCAGCAGAGACCCAGGGGCGGGTCAGCCCCAGCATTTT. Amino acid sequence: CATSRDPGAGQPQHF.

The chain employs TRBV7-2 and TRBJ2-1, with 8 bases identical to TRBD2. The germline CDR1 and CDR2 sequences are SGHTA and FQGNSA. The CDR3 extends over 15 amino acids. The trim removed 1 base at V and 5 bases at J, leaving 4 bases unmatched. The CDR3 nucleotides read TGTGCCAGCAGCTTAGTTGGCGGGGGGAACAATGAGCAGTTCTTC. Its protein is CASSLVGGGNNEQFF.

This sequence joins TRBV30 and TRBJ2-3; D gene uncertain. Germline V gene lookup returns CDR1 GTSNPN and CDR2 SVGIG (reference sequence). V lost 0 bases to trimming and J lost 6 bases, with 7 bases between them. The CDR3 runs to 12 residues. The CDR3 loop reads CAWSVLLDTQYF. In nucleotides, the CDR3 is TGTGCCTGGAGTGTATTATTGGATACGCAGTATTTT. The full variable domain, in which reference TRBV30 and TRBJ2-3 provide the parts outside the CDR3, is SQTIHQWPATLVQPVGSPLSLECTVEGTSNPNLYWYRQAAGRGLQLLFYSVGIGQISSEVPQNLSASRPQDRQFILSSKKLLLSDSGFYLCAWSVLLDTQYFGPGTRLTVL.

J is TRBJ2-4 and V is TRBV7-9; D not certain. The length of the CDR3 is 12 residues. The V end lost 4 bases, the J end lost 5 bases, and 6 bases lay between the germline ends. Germline V gives CDR1 SEHNR, CDR2 FQNEAQ (reference sequence). The CDR3: CASSSTQNIQYF. The CDR3 DNA is TGTGCCAGCAGCTCCACCCAAAACATTCAGTACTTC.

This clone was detected a few times. This rearrangement joins TRBV5-5 to TRBJ1-1; D unclear. V lost 0 bases and J lost 4, with 4 bases in between. The CDR3 consists of 12 residues. Germline V gene sequence: CDR1 SGHKS, CDR2 YYEKEE (reference sequence). The CDR3 sequence is CASSLDSTEAFF. CDR3 sequence (DNA): TGTGCCAGCAGCTTGGACAGCACTGAAGCTTTCTTT.